These T cell receptor beta chains were read from a single sample in a study of blood T cell repertoires in COVID-19. Clones were read by immunoSEQ multiplex PCR, and TCRdb kept only the in-frame ones, dropping some. Counted here are about 130,000 clones, approximately 83% occurring once; the ten biggest clones make up about 9.5%. The specimen sequenced was peripheral blood. All receptors come from a man aged 35 to 55 with active or convalescent COVID-19. Each CDR3 is given with its conserved first and last residue. D genes are given only for firm matches. The size entry is marked missing in some rows and otherwise reads once, few, many or a size class.

J: TRBJ2-2
V: TRBV7-2
size: .
D: TRBD1
DNA: TGTGCCAGCAGCTTAGCGGGGACAGGGGGAACCGGGGAGCTGTTTTTT
CDR3: CASSLAGTGGTGELFF

J: TRBJ2-3
V: TRBV7-2
size: .
D: TRBD2
DNA: TGTGCCAGCAGCGCCCTTCGGACTAGCGGGACTATGCGGGCAGATACGCAGTATTTT
CDR3: CASSALRTSGTMRADTQYF

J: TRBJ1-6
V: TRBV10-2
size: .
D: TRBD1
DNA: TGCGCCAGCAGTGAGGGACAGGGACATAATTCACCCCTCCACTTT
CDR3: CASSEGQGHNSPLHF

J: TRBJ1-5
V: TRBV5-4
size: .
D: TRBD1
DNA: TGTGCCAGCAGCTTGGACGGACAGGGAGGATATAGAAATAGCAATCAGCCCCAGCATTTT
CDR3: CASSLDGQGGYRNSNQPQHF

J: TRBJ1-5
V: TRBV6-6
size: .
D: .
DNA: TGTGCCAGCAGTACGGCCGGGGTAGGCAATCAGCCCCAGCATTTT
CDR3: CASSTAGVGNQPQHF

J: TRBJ1-1
V: TRBV15
size: .
D: .
DNA: TGTGCCACCAGCAGAGATTCGACAGGCAGGGAAGCTTTCTTT
CDR3: CATSRDSTGREAFF

J: TRBJ1-2
V: TRBV29-1
size: .
D: .
DNA: TGCAGCGTTGTGGAGGCTGGCTATGGCTACACCTTC
CDR3: CSVVEAGYGYTF

J: TRBJ2-7
V: TRBV6-2/TRBV6-3
size: .
D: .
DNA: TGTGCCAGCAGTTTTGACTTCTACGAGCAGTACTTC
CDR3: CASSFDFYEQYF

J: TRBJ1-2
V: TRBV12-3/TRBV12-4
size: .
D: .
DNA: TGTGCCAGCAGTGGGACATCTAACTATGGCTACACCTTC
CDR3: CASSGTSNYGYTF

J: TRBJ1-5
V: TRBV19
size: .
D: TRBD1
DNA: TGTGCCAGTAGTAGGACAGGGGGCAATCAGCCCCAGCATTTT
CDR3: CASSRTGGNQPQHF

J: TRBJ2-4
V: TRBV19
size: .
D: TRBD2
DNA: TGTGCCAGTAGTATTGGGACTAGCGGGGGGGGAGGAGGCATTCAGTACTTC
CDR3: CASSIGTSGGGGGIQYF

J: TRBJ1-6
V: TRBV3-1/TRBV3-2
size: .
D: .
DNA: TGTGCCAGCAGCCAAGATAGGGGCGGAGCCATCGTTCCCCTCCACTTT
CDR3: CASSQDRGGAIVPLHF

J: TRBJ2-2
V: TRBV5-1
size: .
D: .
DNA: TGCGCCAGCAGCGATAGCTACAACACCGGGGAGCTGTTTTTT
CDR3: CASSDSYNTGELFF

J: TRBJ2-3
V: TRBV29-1
size: .
D: .
DNA: TGCAGCGTTGTCCAGGGGAGCACAGATACGCAGTATTTT
CDR3: CSVVQGSTDTQYF

J: TRBJ1-4
V: TRBV9
size: .
D: TRBD1
DNA: TGTGCCAGCAGCGGGGGACAGGGGGCGGGAATTGAAAAACTGTTTTTT
CDR3: CASSGGQGAGIEKLFF

J: TRBJ1-2
V: TRBV27
size: .
D: .
DNA: TGTGCCAGCAGTTTAAGAACAGCCGGTGGCTACACCTTC
CDR3: CASSLRTAGGYTF

J: TRBJ2-3
V: TRBV24-1
size: .
D: .
DNA: TGTGCCACCAGTGATGTCCTAGTTATCACGCAGTATTTT
CDR3: CATSDVLVITQYF

J: TRBJ2-7
V: TRBV4-2
size: .
D: .
DNA: TGTGCCAGCAGCCCGGGAGACGGTTCCTACGAGCAGTACTTC
CDR3: CASSPGDGSYEQYF

J: TRBJ2-1
V: TRBV10-2
size: once
D: .
DNA: TGCGCAACGGGGCCTCTGGACAGAGATTACAATGAGCAGTTCTTC
CDR3: CATGPLDRDYNEQFF

J: TRBJ1-3
V: TRBV19
size: .
D: .
DNA: TGTGCCAGTAGTATACCCCAGGCTACCGGAAACACCATATATTTT
CDR3: CASSIPQATGNTIYF

J: TRBJ1-2
V: TRBV2
size: .
D: .
DNA: TGTGCCAGCAGTGAGGGGGCCGTCTATGGCTACACCTTC
CDR3: CASSEGAVYGYTF

J: TRBJ2-3
V: TRBV6-5
size: .
D: .
DNA: TGTGCCAGTGCTCGCCAAACAATTAGCACAGATACGCAGTATTTT
CDR3: CASARQTISTDTQYF

J: TRBJ2-5
V: TRBV24-1
size: .
D: .
DNA: TGTGCCACCAGTGGGGTAGCTGGGGAGACCCAGTACTTC
CDR3: CATSGVAGETQYF

J: TRBJ2-2
V: TRBV5-6
size: .
D: .
DNA: TGTGCCAGCAGCTGGGGCGGCCTCGCCGGGGAGCTGTTTTTT
CDR3: CASSWGGLAGELFF

J: TRBJ1-5
V: TRBV6-5
size: .
D: .
DNA: TGTGCCAGCAGTTCGCGTAGCAATCAGCCCCAGCATTTT
CDR3: CASSSRSNQPQHF

J: TRBJ1-3
V: TRBV7-2
size: .
D: .
DNA: TGTGCCAGCAGCTTAATGGCAGGGACAGGAAACACCATATATTTT
CDR3: CASSLMAGTGNTIYF

J: TRBJ2-2
V: TRBV10-2
size: many
D: TRBD2
DNA: TGCGCCAGCAGGACTAGCGCGAACACCGGGGAGCTGTTTTTT
CDR3: CASRTSANTGELFF

J: TRBJ2-1
V: TRBV5-1
size: .
D: TRBD2
DNA: TGCGCCAGCAGCTTGCCCGCAACCCCTAGCGGGGGGGCAGAGCAGTTCTTC
CDR3: CASSLPATPSGGAEQFF

J: TRBJ1-1
V: TRBV19
size: .
D: .
DNA: TGTGCCAGTAGTGGTCAGGGCATGAACACTGAAGCTTTCTTT
CDR3: CASSGQGMNTEAFF

J: TRBJ2-1
V: TRBV10-3
size: few
D: .
DNA: TGTGCCATCAGCCTCCACAGCGGTGCCGTTAACAATGAGCAGTTCTTC
CDR3: CAISLHSGAVNNEQFF

J: TRBJ2-7
V: TRBV5-1
size: .
D: TRBD1
DNA: TGCGCCAGCAGCTTGTACGGGACAGGGAACGAGCAGTACTTC
CDR3: CASSLYGTGNEQYF

J: TRBJ1-2
V: TRBV25-1
size: .
D: TRBD1
DNA: TGTGCCAGCAGTGAGGGACAGGGGCGGATAAGAGGCTACACCTTC
CDR3: CASSEGQGRIRGYTF

J: TRBJ1-1
V: TRBV18
size: few
D: TRBD1
DNA: TGTGCCAGCTCACCCGGGACAGGGCCTGAAGCTTTCTTT
CDR3: CASSPGTGPEAFF

J: TRBJ2-2
V: TRBV4-1
size: .
D: TRBD1
DNA: TGCGCCAGCAGCCTTGAGACAGGGTATACCGGGGAGCTGTTTTTT
CDR3: CASSLETGYTGELFF

J: TRBJ2-1
V: TRBV7-3
size: .
D: .
DNA: TGTGCCAGCAGCTTAACGCGTAACGAGCAGTTCTTC
CDR3: CASSLTRNEQFF